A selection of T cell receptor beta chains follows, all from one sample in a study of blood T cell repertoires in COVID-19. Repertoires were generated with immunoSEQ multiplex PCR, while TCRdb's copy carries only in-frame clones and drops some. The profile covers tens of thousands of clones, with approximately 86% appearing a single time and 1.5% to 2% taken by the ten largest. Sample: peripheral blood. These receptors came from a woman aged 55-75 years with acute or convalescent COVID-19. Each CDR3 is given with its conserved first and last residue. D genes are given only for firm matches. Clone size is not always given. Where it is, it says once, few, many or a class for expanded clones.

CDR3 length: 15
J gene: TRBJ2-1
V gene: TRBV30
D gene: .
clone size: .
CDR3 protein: CAWSPTGPSYNEQFF
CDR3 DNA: TGTGCCTGGAGTCCTACAGGGCCGTCCTACAATGAGCAGTTCTTC

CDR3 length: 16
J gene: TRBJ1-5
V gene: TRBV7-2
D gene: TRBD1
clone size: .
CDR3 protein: CASSPQTGGNNQPQHF
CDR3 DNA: TGTGCCAGCAGCCCACAGACAGGGGGTAACAATCAGCCCCAGCATTTT

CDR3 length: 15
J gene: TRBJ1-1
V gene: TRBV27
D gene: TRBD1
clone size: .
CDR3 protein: CASSYPGQPNTEAFF
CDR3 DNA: TGTGCCAGCAGTTACCCGGGACAGCCGAACACTGAAGCTTTCTTT

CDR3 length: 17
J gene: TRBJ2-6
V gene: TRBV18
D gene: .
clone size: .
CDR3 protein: CASSPVLTGSGANVLTF
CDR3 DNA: TGTGCCAGCTCACCGGTTTTAACAGGGTCTGGGGCCAACGTCCTGACTTTC

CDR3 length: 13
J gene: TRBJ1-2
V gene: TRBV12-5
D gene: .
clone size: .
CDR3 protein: CASGLSVTYGYTF
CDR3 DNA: TGTGCTAGTGGTTTGTCGGTTACTTATGGCTACACCTTC

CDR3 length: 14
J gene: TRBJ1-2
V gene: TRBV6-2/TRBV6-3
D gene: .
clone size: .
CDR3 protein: CASSPFGANYGYTF
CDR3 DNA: TGTGCCAGCAGCCCCTTTGGAGCTAACTATGGCTACACCTTC

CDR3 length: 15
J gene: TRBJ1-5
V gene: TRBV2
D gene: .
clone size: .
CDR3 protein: CASSEALWENQPQHF
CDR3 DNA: TGTGCCAGCAGTGAAGCGCTTTGGGAGAATCAGCCCCAGCATTTT

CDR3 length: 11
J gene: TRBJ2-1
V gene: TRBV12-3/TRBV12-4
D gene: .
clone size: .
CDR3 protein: CASGPGPRGFF
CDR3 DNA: TGTGCCAGCGGGCCGGGCCCAAGGGGGTTCTTC

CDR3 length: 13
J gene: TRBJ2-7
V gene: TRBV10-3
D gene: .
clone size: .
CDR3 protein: CAISETGTYEQYF
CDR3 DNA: TGTGCCATCAGTGAGACAGGGACCTACGAGCAGTACTTC

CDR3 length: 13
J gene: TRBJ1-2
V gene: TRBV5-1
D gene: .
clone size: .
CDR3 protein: CASSLDSNYGYTF
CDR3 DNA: TGCGCCAGCAGCTTGGACTCTAACTATGGCTACACCTTC

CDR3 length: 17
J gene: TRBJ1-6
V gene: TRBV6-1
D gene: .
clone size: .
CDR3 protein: CASSEATPGLFNSPLHF
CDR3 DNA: TGTGCCAGCAGTGAAGCCACACCGGGACTTTTTAATTCACCCCTCCACTTT

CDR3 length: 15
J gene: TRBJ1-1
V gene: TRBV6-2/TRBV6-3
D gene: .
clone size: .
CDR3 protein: CASSRGADTNTEAFF
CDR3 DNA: TGTGCCAGCAGTAGGGGCGCCGATACGAACACTGAAGCTTTCTTT

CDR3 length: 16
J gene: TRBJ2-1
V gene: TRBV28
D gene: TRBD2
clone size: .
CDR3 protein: CASSPLTSADYNEQFF
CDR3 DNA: TGTGCCAGCAGCCCTCTGACTAGCGCAGATTACAATGAGCAGTTCTTC

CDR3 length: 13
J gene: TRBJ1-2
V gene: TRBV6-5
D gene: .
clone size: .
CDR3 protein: CASSKTASTGYTF
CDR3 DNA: TGTGCCAGCAGTAAGACAGCCTCCACTGGCTACACCTTC

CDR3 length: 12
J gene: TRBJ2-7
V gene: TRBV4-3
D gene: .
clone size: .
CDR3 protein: CASSLGRGEQYF
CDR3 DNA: TGCGCCAGCAGCCTGGGCAGGGGCGAGCAGTACTTC

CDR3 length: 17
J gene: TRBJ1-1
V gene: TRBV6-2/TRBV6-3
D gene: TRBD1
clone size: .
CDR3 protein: CASSYFLQGATNTEAFF
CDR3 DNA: TGTGCCAGCAGTTACTTTCTACAGGGGGCAACGAACACTGAAGCTTTCTTT

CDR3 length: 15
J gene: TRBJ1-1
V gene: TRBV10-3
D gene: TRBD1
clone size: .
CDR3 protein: CAIRSTGASGTEAFF
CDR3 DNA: TGTGCCATCAGGAGTACAGGGGCTTCGGGCACTGAAGCTTTCTTT

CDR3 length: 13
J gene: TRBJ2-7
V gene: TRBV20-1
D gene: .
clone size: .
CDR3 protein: CSASQASLVEQYF
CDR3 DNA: TGCAGTGCTAGTCAGGCTAGCTTGGTCGAGCAGTACTTC

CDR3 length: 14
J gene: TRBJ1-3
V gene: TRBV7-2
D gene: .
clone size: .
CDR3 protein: CASSFMGDGNTIYF
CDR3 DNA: TGTGCCAGCAGCTTTATGGGCGATGGAAACACCATATATTTT

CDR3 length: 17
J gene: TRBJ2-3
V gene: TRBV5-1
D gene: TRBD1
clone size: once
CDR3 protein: CASTPKRQGDVTDTQYF
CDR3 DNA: TGCGCCAGCACTCCTAAACGGCAGGGGGACGTCACAGATACGCAGTATTTT

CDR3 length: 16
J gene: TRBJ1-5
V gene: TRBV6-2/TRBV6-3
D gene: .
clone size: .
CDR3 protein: CASSPLRNRVGQPQHF
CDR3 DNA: TGTGCCAGCAGCCCCCTACGGAATCGGGTAGGTCAGCCCCAGCATTTT

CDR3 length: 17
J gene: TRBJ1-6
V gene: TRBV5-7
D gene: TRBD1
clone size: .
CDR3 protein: CASGDRGLSSYNSPLHF
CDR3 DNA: TGTGCCAGCGGGGACAGGGGGCTGAGCTCCTATAATTCACCCCTCCACTTT

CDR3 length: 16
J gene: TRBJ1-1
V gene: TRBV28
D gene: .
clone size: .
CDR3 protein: CASSLYGAVGSTEAFF
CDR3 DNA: TGTGCCAGCAGTTTATATGGCGCCGTCGGGAGCACTGAAGCTTTCTTT

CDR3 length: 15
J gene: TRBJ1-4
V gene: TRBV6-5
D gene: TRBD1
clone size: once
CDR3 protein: CASTLRGDRDEKLFF
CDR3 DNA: TGTGCCAGCACCCTAAGGGGAGACAGGGACGAAAAACTGTTTTTT

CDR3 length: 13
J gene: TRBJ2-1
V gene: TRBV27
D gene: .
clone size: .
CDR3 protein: CASSLRTENEQFF
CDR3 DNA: TGTGCCAGCAGTCTGAGGACTGAAAATGAGCAGTTCTTC

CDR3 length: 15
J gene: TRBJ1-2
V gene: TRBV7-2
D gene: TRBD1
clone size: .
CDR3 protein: CASSLDPGQGFGYTF
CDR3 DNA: TGTGCCAGCAGCTTAGATCCCGGACAGGGGTTTGGCTACACCTTC

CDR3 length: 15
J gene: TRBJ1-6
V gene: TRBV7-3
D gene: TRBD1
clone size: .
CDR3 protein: CASSLGTGTSSPLHF
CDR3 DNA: TGTGCCAGCAGCTTAGGGACAGGCACCAGTTCACCCCTCCACTTT

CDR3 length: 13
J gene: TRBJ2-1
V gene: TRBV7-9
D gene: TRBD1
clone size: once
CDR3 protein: CASSQTGEIEQFF
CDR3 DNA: TGTGCCAGCAGCCAAACAGGGGAAATCGAGCAGTTCTTC

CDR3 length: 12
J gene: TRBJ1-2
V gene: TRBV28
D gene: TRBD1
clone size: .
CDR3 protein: CASSLDRVGYTF
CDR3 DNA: TGTGCCAGCAGTTTAGACAGGGTAGGCTACACCTTC

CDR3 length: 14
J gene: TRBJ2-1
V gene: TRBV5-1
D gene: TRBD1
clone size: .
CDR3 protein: CASSLGQGVREQFF
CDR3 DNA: TGCGCCAGCAGCTTGGGCCAGGGGGTACGCGAGCAGTTCTTC

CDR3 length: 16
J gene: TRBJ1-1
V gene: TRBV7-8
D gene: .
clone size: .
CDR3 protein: CASSFEDVVAGAEAFF
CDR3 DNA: TGTGCCAGCAGCTTTGAGGACGTGGTGGCAGGGGCTGAAGCTTTCTTT

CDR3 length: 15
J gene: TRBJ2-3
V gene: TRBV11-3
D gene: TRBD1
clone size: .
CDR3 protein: CASSSTGDSTDTQYF
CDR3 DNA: TGTGCCAGCAGCTCCACAGGGGACAGCACAGATACGCAGTATTTT

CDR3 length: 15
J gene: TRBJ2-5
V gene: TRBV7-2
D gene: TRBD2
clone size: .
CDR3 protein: CASSQTSGVQETQYF
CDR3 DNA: TGTGCCAGCAGCCAGACTAGCGGGGTGCAAGAGACCCAGTACTTC

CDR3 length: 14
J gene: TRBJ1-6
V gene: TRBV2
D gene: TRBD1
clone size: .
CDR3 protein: CASTLTGGVSPLHF
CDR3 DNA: TGTGCCAGCACCCTGACAGGGGGTGTTTCACCCCTCCACTTT

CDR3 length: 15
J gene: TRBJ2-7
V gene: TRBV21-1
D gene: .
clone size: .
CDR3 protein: CASLTDIAKRYEQYF
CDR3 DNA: TGTGCCAGTTTAACGGATATAGCTAAGCGGTACGAGCAGTACTTC

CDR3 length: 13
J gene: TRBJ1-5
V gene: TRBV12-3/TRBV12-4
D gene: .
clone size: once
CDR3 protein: CASSYQGNQPQHF
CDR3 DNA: TGTGCCAGCAGTTACCAGGGGAATCAGCCCCAGCATTTT

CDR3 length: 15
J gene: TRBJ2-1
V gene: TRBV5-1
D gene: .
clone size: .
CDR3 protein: CASSSTVVSYNEQFF
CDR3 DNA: TGCGCCAGCAGCTCCACAGTAGTTAGCTACAATGAGCAGTTCTTC

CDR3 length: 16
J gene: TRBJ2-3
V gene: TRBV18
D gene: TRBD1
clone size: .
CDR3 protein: CASSPGQGGSTDTQYF
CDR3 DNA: TGTGCCAGCTCACCCGGACAGGGGGGAAGCACAGATACGCAGTATTTT

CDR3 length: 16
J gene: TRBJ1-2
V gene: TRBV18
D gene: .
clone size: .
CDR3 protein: CASSPSTTQGVDGYTF
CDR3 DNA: TGTGCCAGCTCACCCTCCACAACACAGGGTGTTGATGGCTACACCTTC

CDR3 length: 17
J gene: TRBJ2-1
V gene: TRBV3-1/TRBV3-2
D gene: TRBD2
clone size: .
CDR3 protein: CASRYPLTSGRYNEQFF
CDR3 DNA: TGTGCCAGCAGGTACCCCTTAACTAGCGGGAGATACAATGAGCAGTTCTTC

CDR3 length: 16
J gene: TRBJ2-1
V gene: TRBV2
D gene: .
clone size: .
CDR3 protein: CASSERLVGSYNEQFF
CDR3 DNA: TGTGCCAGCAGTGAAAGACTGGTCGGATCCTACAATGAGCAGTTCTTC

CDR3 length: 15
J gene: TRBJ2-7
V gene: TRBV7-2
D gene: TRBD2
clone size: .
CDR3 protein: CASSSSGGVGYEQYF
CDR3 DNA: TGTGCCAGCAGCTCCTCTGGGGGGGTCGGCTACGAGCAGTACTTC

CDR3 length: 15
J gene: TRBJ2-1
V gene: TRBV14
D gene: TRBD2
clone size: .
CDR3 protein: CASSHSGGLYNEQFF
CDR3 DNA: TGTGCCAGCAGCCACAGCGGGGGGTTATACAATGAGCAGTTCTTC

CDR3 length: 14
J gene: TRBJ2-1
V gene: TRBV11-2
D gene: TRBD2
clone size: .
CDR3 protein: CASTKSGGPNEQFF
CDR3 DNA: TGTGCCAGCACCAAATCGGGGGGGCCCAATGAGCAGTTCTTC

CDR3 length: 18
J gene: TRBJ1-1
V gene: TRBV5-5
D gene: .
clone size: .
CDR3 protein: CASSLFLGGVQMNTEAFF
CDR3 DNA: TGTGCCAGCAGCTTATTCCTCGGGGGGGTTCAGATGAACACTGAAGCTTTCTTT

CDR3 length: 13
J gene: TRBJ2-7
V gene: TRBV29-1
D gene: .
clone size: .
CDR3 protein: CSVVELNSYEQYF
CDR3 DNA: TGCAGCGTTGTTGAGCTCAACTCCTACGAGCAGTACTTC

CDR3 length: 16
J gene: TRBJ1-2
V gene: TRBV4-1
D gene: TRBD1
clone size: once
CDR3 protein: CASSPGTAQTIYGYTF
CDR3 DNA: TGCGCCAGCAGCCCGGGGACAGCCCAGACTATCTATGGCTACACCTTC

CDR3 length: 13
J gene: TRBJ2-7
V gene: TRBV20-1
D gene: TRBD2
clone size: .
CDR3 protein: CSASRAGVYEQYF
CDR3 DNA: TGCAGTGCTAGTCGAGCGGGAGTCTACGAGCAGTACTTC

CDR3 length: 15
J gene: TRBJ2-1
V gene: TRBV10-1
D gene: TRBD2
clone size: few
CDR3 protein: CASSGVSGGMNEQFF
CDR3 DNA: TGCGCCAGCAGTGGTGTCAGCGGGGGTATGAATGAGCAGTTCTTC